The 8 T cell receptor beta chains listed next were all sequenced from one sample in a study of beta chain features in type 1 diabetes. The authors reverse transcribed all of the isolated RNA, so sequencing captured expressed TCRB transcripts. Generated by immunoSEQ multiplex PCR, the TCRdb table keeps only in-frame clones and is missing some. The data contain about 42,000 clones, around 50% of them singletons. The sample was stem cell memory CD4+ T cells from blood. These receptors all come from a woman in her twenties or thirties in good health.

The CDR3 loop is CASSWGLAGAETQYF. CDR3 DNA: TGCGCCAGCAGCTGGGGACTAGCGGGAGCAGAGACCCAGTACTTC. The chain links TRBV5-1 to TRBJ2-5, with 14 nucleotides matching TRBD2. CDR3 length equals 15 residues. The V gene's germline CDR1 is SGHRS and CDR2 YFSETQ. After removal of 3 bases from V and 4 bases from J, the junction contained 2 bases not matched to a gene.

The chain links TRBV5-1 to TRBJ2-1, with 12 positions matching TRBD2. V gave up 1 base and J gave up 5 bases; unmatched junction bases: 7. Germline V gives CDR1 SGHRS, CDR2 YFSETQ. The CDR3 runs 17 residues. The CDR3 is CASSLPARTSGNNEQFF. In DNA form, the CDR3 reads TGCGCCAGCAGCTTGCCCGCCCGGACTAGCGGGAACAATGAGCAGTTCTTC. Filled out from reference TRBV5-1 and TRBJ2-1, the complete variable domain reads KAGVTQTPRYLIKTRGQQVTLSCSPISGHRSVSWYQQTPGQGLQFLFEYFSETQRNKGNFPGRFSGRQFSNSRSEMNVSTLELGDSALYLCASSLPARTSGNNEQFFGPGTRLTVL.

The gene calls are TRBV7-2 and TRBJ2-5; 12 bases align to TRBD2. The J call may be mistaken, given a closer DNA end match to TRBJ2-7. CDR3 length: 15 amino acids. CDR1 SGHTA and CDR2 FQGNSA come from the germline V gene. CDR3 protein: CASTSTSGRKYEQYF. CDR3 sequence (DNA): TGTGCCAGCACCTCGACTAGCGGGAGAAAATACGAGCAGTACTTC.

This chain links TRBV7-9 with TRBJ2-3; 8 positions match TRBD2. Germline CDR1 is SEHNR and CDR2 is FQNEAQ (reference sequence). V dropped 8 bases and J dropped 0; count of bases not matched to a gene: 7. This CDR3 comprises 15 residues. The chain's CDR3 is CASWEASGSTDTQYF. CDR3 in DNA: TGTGCCAGCTGGGAGGCTAGCGGGAGCACAGATACGCAGTATTTT.

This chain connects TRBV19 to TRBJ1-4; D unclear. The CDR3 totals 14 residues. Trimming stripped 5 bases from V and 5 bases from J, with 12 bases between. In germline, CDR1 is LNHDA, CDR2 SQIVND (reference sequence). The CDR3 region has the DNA TGTGCCAGTAGTCTCCGGAAGCGGAATGAAAAACTGTTTTTT. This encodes CASSLRKRNEKLFF.

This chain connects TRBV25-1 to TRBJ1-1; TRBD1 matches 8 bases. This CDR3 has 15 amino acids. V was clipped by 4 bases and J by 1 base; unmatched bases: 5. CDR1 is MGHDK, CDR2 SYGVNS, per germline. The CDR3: CASSGRTGRNTEAFF. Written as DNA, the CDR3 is TGTGCCAGCAGTGGCCGGACAGGGAGGAACACTGAAGCTTTCTTT.

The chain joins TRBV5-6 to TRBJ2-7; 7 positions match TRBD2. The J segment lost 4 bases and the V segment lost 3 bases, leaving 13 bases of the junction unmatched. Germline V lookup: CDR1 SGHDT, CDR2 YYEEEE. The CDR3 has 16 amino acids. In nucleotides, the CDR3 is TGTGCCAGCAGCTCCGCGGGAAATAGCGGGCTGTACGAGCAGTACTTC. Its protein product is CASSSAGNSGLYEQYF. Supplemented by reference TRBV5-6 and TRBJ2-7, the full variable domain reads DAGVTQSPTHLIKTRGQQVTLRCSPKSGHDTVSWYQQALGQGPQFIFQYYEEEERQRGNFPDRFSGHQFPNYSSELNVNALLLGDSALYLCASSSAGNSGLYEQYFGPGTRLTVT.

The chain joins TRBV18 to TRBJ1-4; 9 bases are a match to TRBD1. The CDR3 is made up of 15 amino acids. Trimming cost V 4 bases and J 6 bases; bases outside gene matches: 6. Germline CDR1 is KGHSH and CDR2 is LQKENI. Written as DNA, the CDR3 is TGTGCCAGCTCACTGACAGGGGGGGAAGATGAAAAACTGTTTTTT. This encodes CASSLTGGEDEKLFF.